This T cell receptor beta chain was sequenced during a study of cytomegalovirus exposure and HLA in healthy donors. Study context: Assignment to the Caucasian-associated ancestry cluster applied to more than 75% of the roughly 400 genotyped donors. Study observations and caveats: Most subjects' HLA-A and HLA-B alleles were reportedly predicted from TCR beta sequences. Association of a missense DCLRE1C variant with TCR beta V- and J-gene trimming was reported in a later analysis. In vitro, three CMV-associated chains proved specific for CMV antigens.

Germline CDR1 reads MNHEY; CDR2 reads SVGAGI. V trimming: 2 bases; J trimming: 5 bases; junction bases outside the gene matches: 4. CDR3 size: 15 residues. It was with 60 Vbeta and 13 Jbeta primers that the PCR ran. Assay used: immunoSEQ multiplex PCR; TCRdb lists only in-frame clones, some missing. The sample shows about 150,000 clones, 75% of them seen only once. About this clone: What it binds is unknown.

The TCR was taken from a man aged 25-45 years in good health and CMV-seronegative. The chain couples TRBV6-5 to TRBJ2-1; 9 bases match TRBD2. Sequencing used PBMCs. CDR3 DNA sequence: TGTGCCAGCAGTTACAGCGGGAGGTTCCACAATGAGCAGTTCTTC. It codes for CASSYSGRFHNEQFF.